This TCR beta chain was identified in a study of control samples from healthy donors and cancer patients. Sequencing used immunoSEQ multiplex PCR; TCRdb keeps in-frame clones, though not all of them. The sample contains about 140,000 clones, about nine tenths of which appear only once. Sequencing was performed on blood. The sequence came from a man younger than 40 in good health.

In DNA, the CDR3 is TGTGCCAGCAGTCCCCAAGACAGGGTGATCGGGGAGCTGTTTTTT. As protein: CASSPQDRVIGELFF. The V call is TRBV6-2 or TRBV6-3, the J call TRBJ2-2, with TRBD1 matching 7 bases. Germline-derived CDR1 and CDR2 are MNHEY and SVGEGT. This CDR3 is built from 15 residues. J lost 7 bases, V lost 5 bases, and 10 bases had no gene match.